The clone carrying this T cell receptor beta chain was picked up a small number of times. This entry comes from a study of human T cells and chemical hapten exposure. The overall study: Sensitization employed 2% DPC on about 2 cm by about 2 cm of upper inner arm skin. Weekly administration of diphenylcyclopropenone to the scalp of patients continued throughout the roughly 25-week study.

This CDR3 is built from 20 residues. V shed 1 base and J shed 0 bases, with 22 bases lying between them. The germline gives CDR1 ENHRY, CDR2 SYGVKD. MiXCR was run by TCRdb on the RACE reads, yielding one entry per CDR3 protein. Here the sample spans approximately 350,000 distinct CDR3 sequences, approximately 6.9% being singletons. Time point: patch test 1, 2 weeks after DPC sensitization. As for treatment: therapeutic diphenylcyclopropenone sensitization with weekly scalp DPC. The sequencing used whole blood, collected in connection with sensitization to the hapten diphenylcyclopropenone (DPC). This clonotype was sampled from a woman aged 18-29 years with alopecia areata. Some clones in this sample may be carry-over from other donors' samples. The V gene is TRBV10-3, the J gene TRBJ2-1; no definite D call. CDR3 nucleotides: TGTGCCATCAGTGAGTTCGGCAGGCCAAATTCTATATCCTCCTACAATGAGCAGTTCTTC. This encodes CAISEFGRPNSISSYNEQFF.